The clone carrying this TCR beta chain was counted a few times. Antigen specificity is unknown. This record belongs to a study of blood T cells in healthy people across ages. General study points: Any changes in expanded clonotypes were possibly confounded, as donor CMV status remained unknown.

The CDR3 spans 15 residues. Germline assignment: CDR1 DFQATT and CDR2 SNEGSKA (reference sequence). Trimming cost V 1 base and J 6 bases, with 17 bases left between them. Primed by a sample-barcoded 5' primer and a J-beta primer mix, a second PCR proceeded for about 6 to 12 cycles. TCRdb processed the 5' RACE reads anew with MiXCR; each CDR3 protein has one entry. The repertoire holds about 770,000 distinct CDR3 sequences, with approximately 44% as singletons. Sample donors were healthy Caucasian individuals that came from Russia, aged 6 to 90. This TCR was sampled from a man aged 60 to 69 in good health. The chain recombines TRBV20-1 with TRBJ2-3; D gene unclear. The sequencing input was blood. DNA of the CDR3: TGCAGTGCTAGAGCCCCTAAAAGGTGGGATGATACGCAGTATTTT. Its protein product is CSARAPKRWDDTQYF.